This entry lists 24 T cell receptor beta chains sequenced from one sample in a study of cytomegalovirus exposure and HLA in healthy donors. Amplification used 60 Vbeta primers and 13 Jbeta primers. The table came from immunoSEQ multiplex PCR; TCRdb's copy has only in-frame clones and leaves some out. The sample carries about 120,000 clones, around 77% recorded once. The source material was PBMCs. These receptors were collected from a woman in her 30s in good health and CMV-seropositive.

This clone came up a few times. The V call is TRBV14, the J call TRBJ2-1, with TRBD2 as a possible D gene (6 bases). Per the germline V gene, CDR1 is SGHDN and CDR2 is FVKESK. The V end lost 3 bases, the J end lost 4 bases, and 10 bases lay between the germline ends. The CDR3 is 14 residues long. CDR3 residues: CASSQIAAYNEQFF. CDR3 sequence (DNA): TGTGCCAGCAGCCAGATAGCGGCTTACAATGAGCAGTTCTTC.

The V and J genes are TRBV18 and TRBJ2-5; D unresolved. With 4 bases removed from V and 5 bases from J, the gap between germline ends came to 8 bases. Germline CDR1 and CDR2: KGHSH and LQKENI. This CDR3 has 12 residues. CDR3 in DNA: TGTGCCAGCTCACGCCTACGGGAGACCCAGTACTTC. Protein product: CASSRLRETQYF.

J is TRBJ1-1 and V is TRBV7-3, with D maybe TRBD1 (6 bases). Germline CDR1 reads SGHTA; CDR2 reads FQGTGA. V was shortened by 5 bases and J by 9 bases, with 19 bases between the two germline ends. This CDR3 comprises 14 residues. Here the CDR3 reads CASSKPTLGGQAFF. The CDR3 DNA sequence: TGTGCCAGCAGCAAACCCACCCTCGGGGGGCAAGCTTTCTTT.

The chain combines TRBV5-1 with TRBJ1-1; D is possibly TRBD1 (5 bases). This CDR3 region has 15 residues. Germline CDR1 and CDR2: SGHRS and YFSETQ. The V gene lost 4 bases and the J gene lost 1 base, with 14 bases spanning the gap. CDR3: CASSPGGGGNTEAFF. Here the CDR3 DNA reads TGCGCCAGCAGCCCAGGTGGGGGGGGGAACACTGAAGCTTTCTTT. Looking up the rest from reference TRBV5-1 and TRBJ1-1 gives the full variable domain: KAGVTQTPRYLIKTRGQQVTLSCSPISGHRSVSWYQQTPGQGLQFLFEYFSETQRNKGNFPGRFSGRQFSNSRSEMNVSTLELGDSALYLCASSPGGGGNTEAFFGQGTRLTVV.

Concerning this clone itself: This CDR3 is also generated by other DNA sequences in the sample. The chain carries TRBV4-1 and TRBJ2-7; the match to TRBD1 covers 11 bases. The V segment lost 1 base and the J segment 3 bases; nucleotides outside the gene matches: 2. The CDR3 extends over 15 amino acids. Germline CDR1 and CDR2: MGHRA and YSYEKL. As DNA, the CDR3 is TGCGCCAGCAGCCAAGCCGGGACAGGGGGCTACGAGCAGTACTTC. This gives the protein CASSQAGTGGYEQYF.

The chain combines TRBV5-4 with TRBJ2-2; the match to TRBD1 covers 8 bases. The CDR3 contains 15 residues. The V and J ends lost 2 bases and 2 bases, in that order; junction bases with no gene match: 2. CDR1 is SGHNT and CDR2 is YYREEE in the germline V gene (reference sequence). The CDR3 region is CASSFGQGNTGELFF. In nucleotides, the CDR3 is TGTGCCAGCAGCTTCGGACAGGGTAACACCGGGGAGCTGTTTTTT.

This clone was picked up one time. The chain's CDR3 is CAIRAPGKAEQYF. CDR3 DNA sequence: TGTGCCATCAGGGCCCCAGGGAAAGCCGAGCAGTACTTC. V is TRBV10-3 and J is TRBJ2-7; tentatively, D is TRBD1 (5 bases). The germline gives CDR1 ENHRY, CDR2 SYGVKD. This CDR3 is 13 amino acids long. Trimming removed 6 bases from V and 6 bases from J, with 15 bases in between.

The chain links TRBV7-2 to TRBJ2-1; 9 bases map to TRBD2. The germline V gene encodes CDR1 SGHTA and CDR2 FQGNSA. V lost 5 bases to trimming and J lost 5 bases; unmatched junction nucleotides: 7. The CDR3 covers 15 residues. CDR3 sequence reads: CASSKGGGANNEQFF. CDR3 in DNA: TGTGCCAGCAGCAAAGGCGGGGGGGCTAACAATGAGCAGTTCTTC.

The genes are TRBV9 and TRBJ2-3; 7 bases map to TRBD2. In germline, CDR1 is SGDLS, CDR2 YYNGEE. This CDR3 comprises 16 residues. V was clipped by 0 bases and J by 5 bases; unmatched bases: 9. This CDR3 reads CASSVAGGSKRDTQYF. CDR3 DNA: TGTGCCAGCAGCGTAGCTGGCGGGAGTAAGAGAGATACGCAGTATTTT.

This clone came up a few times. The rearrangement joins TRBV19 to TRBJ1-5; D not resolved. The V and J ends lost 5 bases and 4 bases respectively, with 6 bases between them. CDR3 length: 12 residues. Looked up from germline, CDR1 is LNHDA and CDR2 is SQIVND (reference sequence). The CDR3 region is CASSLSNQPQHF. Here the CDR3 DNA reads TGTGCCAGTAGTCTTTCTAATCAGCCCCAGCATTTT. Full variable domain (missing parts from reference TRBV19 and TRBJ1-5): DGGITQSPKYLFRKEGQNVTLSCEQNLNHDAMYWYRQDPGQGLRLIYYSQIVNDFQKGDIAEGYSVSREKKESFPLTVTSAQKNPTAFYLCASSLSNQPQHFGDGTRLSIL.

This clone was detected only a few times. This rearrangement joins TRBV19 to TRBJ1-5; 10 nucleotides match TRBD1. Germline V gene data show CDR1 as LNHDA and CDR2 as SQIVND (reference sequence). The CDR3 loop spans 16 amino acids. The V gene end was trimmed by 4 bases and the J gene end by 7 bases; junction bases not matched to a gene: 10. CDR3 bases: TGTGCCAGTAGTACCCTCGGACAGGGGGGAGGCCAGCCCCAGCATTTT. Its translation: CASSTLGQGGGQPQHF.

This clone was seen only once. The chain employs TRBV6-1 and TRBJ1-5; tentatively, D is TRBD1 (6 bases). The V gene's germline CDR1 is MNHNS and CDR2 SASEGT. The CDR3 has 19 residues. Between the trimmed V and J ends, which lost 0 bases and 6 bases, there was a span of 24 bases. CDR3: CASSEARWGRSFVGQPQHF. CDR3 nucleotide sequence: TGTGCCAGCAGTGAAGCTCGGTGGGGGCGAAGTTTTGTTGGTCAGCCCCAGCATTTT.

The chain couples TRBV29-1 to TRBJ1-2; 7 bases align to TRBD1. Losses at the gene ends were 8 bases for V and 4 bases for J; bases not matched to a gene: 10. The germline V gene has CDR1 SQVTM and CDR2 ANQGSEA. The CDR3 extends over 13 amino acids. The CDR3 sequence: CSIGSQGPYGYTF. CDR3 sequence (DNA): TGCAGCATAGGATCACAGGGGCCCTATGGCTACACCTTC. Variable domain in full (rest from reference TRBV29-1 and TRBJ1-2): SAVISQKPSRDICQRGTSLTIQCQVDSQVTMMFWYRQQPGQSLTLIATANQGSEATYESGFVIDKFPISRPNLTFSTLTVSNMSPEDSSIYLCSIGSQGPYGYTFGSGTRLTVV.

The chain couples TRBV29-1 to TRBJ1-6; D is possibly TRBD1 (5 bases). The V end was cut by 6 bases, the J end by 0 bases, with 21 bases between. CDR1 is SQVTM, CDR2 ANQGSEA, per germline. The CDR3 has 18 residues. The CDR3 DNA follows: TGCAGCGTCGTTAGACCCCGGTTGGGGGGCTCCTATAATTCACCCCTCCACTTT. As protein: CSVVRPRLGGSYNSPLHF.

The chain combines TRBV6-1 with TRBJ2-3; 10 nucleotides agree with TRBD2. Germline assignment: CDR1 MNHNS and CDR2 SASEGT. The CDR3 extends over 15 amino acids. J was trimmed by 3 bases and V by 6 bases; bases with no gene match: 6. Written as DNA, the CDR3 is TGTGCCAGCAGCTCCCTAGCGGGGGTGACAGATACGCAGTATTTT. Translated: CASSSLAGVTDTQYF.

The J gene is TRBJ2-7, the V gene TRBV7-9; 12 bases fit TRBD1. The CDR3 is made up of 15 amino acids. The germline CDR1 and CDR2 sequences are SEHNR and FQNEAQ (reference sequence). Losses at the gene ends were 5 bases for V and 6 bases for J; bases not matched to a gene: 8. In DNA, the CDR3 is TGTGCCAGCAGCCCTCGGGACAGGGGGCCAGGCGAGCAGTACTTC. It encodes CASSPRDRGPGEQYF.

The chain employs TRBV10-3 and TRBJ2-5; the D gene is possibly TRBD1 (6 bases). V was trimmed by 3 bases and J by 5 bases, leaving 10 bases between them. The germline V gene encodes CDR1 ENHRY and CDR2 SYGVKD. This CDR3 is 13 amino acids long. CDR3 nucleotides: TGTGCCATCAGTGAACGGCAGGGGGAGACCCAGTACTTC. This sequence encodes CAISERQGETQYF.

This clone was detected only once. J is TRBJ2-3 and V is TRBV27, with a possible D match to TRBD1 (7 bases). The CDR3 runs 15 residues. V was clipped by 3 bases and J by 0 bases, with 10 bases between them. Looked up from germline, CDR1 is MNHEY and CDR2 is SMNVEV (reference sequence). CDR3 sequence: CASSFRGRSTDTQYF. CDR3 in DNA: TGTGCCAGCAGTTTCAGGGGGAGGAGCACAGATACGCAGTATTTT.

The V call is TRBV10-3, the J call TRBJ1-5, with D hard to call. The CDR3 length is 14 residues. Germline V gene sequence: CDR1 ENHRY, CDR2 SYGVKD. V was pared by 4 bases and J by 1 base, with 8 bases between. The CDR3 region has the DNA TGTGCCATCAGTGTACAGCGGAGCAATCAGCCCCAGCATTTT. It specifies CAISVQRSNQPQHF.

This chain links TRBV4-2 with TRBJ2-2; TRBD1 might be the D (6 bases). The CDR3 is 16 amino acids. V lost 0 bases and J lost 0, with 8 bases in between. CDR1 is LGHNA, CDR2 YNFKEQ, per germline. The CDR3 DNA is TGTGCCAGCAGCCAAGAGAAGGGGGCGAACACCGGGGAGCTGTTTTTT. This codes for CASSQEKGANTGELFF.

The chain recombines TRBV7-9 with TRBJ2-3; D might be TRBD1 (5 bases). V dropped 4 bases and J dropped 0 bases, with 8 bases sitting between them. Germline values: CDR1 SEHNR, CDR2 FQNEAQ (reference sequence). This CDR3 contains 14 residues. The CDR3 region is CASSSTGSTDTQYF. Here the CDR3 DNA reads TGTGCCAGCAGCTCCACAGGTAGCACAGATACGCAGTATTTT.

The gene calls are TRBV19 and TRBJ2-7, with 8 bases matching TRBD1. Losses at the gene ends were 3 bases for V and 4 bases for J; bases not matched to a gene: 5. Germline CDR1 is LNHDA and CDR2 is SQIVND (reference sequence). CDR3 length: 14 residues. CDR3 DNA: TGTGCCAGTAGTATCGGACAGGGAGGTTACGAGCAGTACTTC. Its protein product is CASSIGQGGYEQYF.

The chain links TRBV7-2 to TRBJ1-1; unclear D gene. Trimming took 0 bases from V and 4 from J, leaving 9 bases between them. The germline gives CDR1 SGHTA, CDR2 FQGNSA. This CDR3 region has 14 residues. The CDR3 spells CASSLARVTTEAFF. In nucleotides, the CDR3 is TGTGCCAGCAGCTTAGCGCGGGTTACCACTGAAGCTTTCTTT.

This clone has just a few counts. The V and J genes are TRBV6-1 and TRBJ2-7, with D possibly being TRBD2 (6 bases). Germline V lookup: CDR1 MNHNS, CDR2 SASEGT. V lost 10 bases and J lost 0, with 13 bases in between. The length of the CDR3 is 13 residues. The CDR3 region has the DNA TGTGCCACTCAGGACGGGGGCTCCTACGAGCAGTACTTC. It specifies CATQDGGSYEQYF.